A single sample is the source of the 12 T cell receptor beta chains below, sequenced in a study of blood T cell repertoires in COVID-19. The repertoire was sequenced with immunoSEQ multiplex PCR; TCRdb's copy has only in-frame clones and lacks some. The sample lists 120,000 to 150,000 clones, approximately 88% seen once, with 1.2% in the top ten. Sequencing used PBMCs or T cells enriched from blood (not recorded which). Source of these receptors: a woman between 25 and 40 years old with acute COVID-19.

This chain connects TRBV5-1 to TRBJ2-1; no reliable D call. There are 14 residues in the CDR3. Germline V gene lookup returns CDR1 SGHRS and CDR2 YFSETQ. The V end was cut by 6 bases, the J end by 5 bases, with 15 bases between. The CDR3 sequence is CASTPQRSNNEQFF. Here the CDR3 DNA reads TGCGCCAGCACCCCTCAGCGATCCAACAATGAGCAGTTCTTC.

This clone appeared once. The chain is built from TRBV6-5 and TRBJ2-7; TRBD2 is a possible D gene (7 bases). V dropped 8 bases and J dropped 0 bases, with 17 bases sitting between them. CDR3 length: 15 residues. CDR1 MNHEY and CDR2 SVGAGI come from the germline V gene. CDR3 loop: CASHTGRGPSYEQYF. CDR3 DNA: TGTGCCAGCCATACGGGGCGGGGGCCCTCCTACGAGCAGTACTTC.

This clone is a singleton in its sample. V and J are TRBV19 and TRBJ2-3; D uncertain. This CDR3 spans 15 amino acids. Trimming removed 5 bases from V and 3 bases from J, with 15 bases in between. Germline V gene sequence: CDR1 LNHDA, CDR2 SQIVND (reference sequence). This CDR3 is CASSLAPSYTDTQYF. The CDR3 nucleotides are TGTGCCAGTAGTTTGGCCCCCTCATATACAGATACGCAGTATTTT.

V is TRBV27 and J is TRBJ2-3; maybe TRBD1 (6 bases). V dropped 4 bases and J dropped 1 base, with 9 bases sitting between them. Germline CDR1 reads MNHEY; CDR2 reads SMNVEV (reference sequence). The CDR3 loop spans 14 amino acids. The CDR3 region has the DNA TGTGCCAGCAGTTCCAGACAGGGCACAGATACGCAGTATTTT. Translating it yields CASSSRQGTDTQYF.

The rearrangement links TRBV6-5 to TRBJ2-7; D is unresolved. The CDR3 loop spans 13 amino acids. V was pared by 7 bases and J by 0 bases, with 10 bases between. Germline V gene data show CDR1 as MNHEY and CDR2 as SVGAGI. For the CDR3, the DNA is TGTGCCAGCAACTCCCCGGGCTCCTACGAGCAGTACTTC. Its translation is CASNSPGSYEQYF.

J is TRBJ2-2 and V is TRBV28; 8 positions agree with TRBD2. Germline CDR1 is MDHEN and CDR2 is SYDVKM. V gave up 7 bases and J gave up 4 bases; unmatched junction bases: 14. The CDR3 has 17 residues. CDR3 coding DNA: TGTGCCAGCATCGGACAGAGCGGGAGACGGGCCACCGGGGAGCTGTTTTTT. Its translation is CASIGQSGRRATGELFF.

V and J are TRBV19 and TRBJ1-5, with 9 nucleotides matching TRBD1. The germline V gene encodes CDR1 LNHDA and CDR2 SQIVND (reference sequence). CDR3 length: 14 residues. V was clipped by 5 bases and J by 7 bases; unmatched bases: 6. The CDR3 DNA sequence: TGTGCCAGTAGTTCAGACAGGGGGGTACAGCCCCAGCATTTT. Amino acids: CASSSDRGVQPQHF.

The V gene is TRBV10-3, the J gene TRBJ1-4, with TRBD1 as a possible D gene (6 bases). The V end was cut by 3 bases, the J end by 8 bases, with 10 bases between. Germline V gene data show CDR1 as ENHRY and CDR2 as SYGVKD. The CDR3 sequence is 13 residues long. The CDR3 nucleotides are TGTGCCATCAGTGATTCAGGGGTCGAAAAACTGTTTTTT. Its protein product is CAISDSGVEKLFF.

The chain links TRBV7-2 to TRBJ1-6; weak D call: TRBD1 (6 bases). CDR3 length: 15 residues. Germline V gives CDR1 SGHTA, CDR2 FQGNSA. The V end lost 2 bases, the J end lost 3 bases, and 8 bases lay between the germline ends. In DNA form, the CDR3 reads TGTGCCAGCAGCTTATTAGGGGGCTATAATTCACCCCTCCACTTT. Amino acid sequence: CASSLLGGYNSPLHF.

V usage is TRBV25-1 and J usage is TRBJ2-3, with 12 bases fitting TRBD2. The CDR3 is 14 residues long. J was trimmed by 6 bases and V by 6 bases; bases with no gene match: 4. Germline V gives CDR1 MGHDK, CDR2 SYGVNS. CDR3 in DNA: TGTGCCAGCAGAGGACTAGCGGGAACCGATACGCAGTATTTT. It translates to CASRGLAGTDTQYF.

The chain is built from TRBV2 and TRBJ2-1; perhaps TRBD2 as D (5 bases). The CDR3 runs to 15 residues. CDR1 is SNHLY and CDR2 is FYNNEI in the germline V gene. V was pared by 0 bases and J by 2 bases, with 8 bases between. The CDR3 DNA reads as TGTGCCAGCAGTGAAGCGCCCGGGACCTACAATGAGCAGTTCTTC. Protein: CASSEAPGTYNEQFF. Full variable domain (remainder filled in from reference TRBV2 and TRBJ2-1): EPEVTQTPSHQVTQMGQEVILRCVPISNHLYFYWYRQILGQKVEFLVSFYNNEISEKSEIFDDQFSVERPDGSNFTLKIRSTKLEDSAMYFCASSEAPGTYNEQFFGPGTRLTVL.

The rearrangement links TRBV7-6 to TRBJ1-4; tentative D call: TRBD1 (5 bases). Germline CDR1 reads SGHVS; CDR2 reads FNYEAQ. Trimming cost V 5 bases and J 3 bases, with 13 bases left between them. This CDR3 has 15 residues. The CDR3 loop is CASSDGRVSNEKLFF. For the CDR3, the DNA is TGTGCCAGCAGCGACGGCAGGGTGTCTAATGAAAAACTGTTTTTT.